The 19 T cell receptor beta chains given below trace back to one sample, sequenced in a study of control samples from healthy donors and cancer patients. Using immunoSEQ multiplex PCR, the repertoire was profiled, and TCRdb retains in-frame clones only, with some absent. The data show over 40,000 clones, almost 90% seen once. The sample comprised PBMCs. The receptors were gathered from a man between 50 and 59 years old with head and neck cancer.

The CDR3 sequence is CASSLAIQAGAAYNEQFF. The CDR3 DNA reads as TGTGCCAGCAGCTTAGCCATTCAGGCGGGAGCTGCCTACAATGAGCAGTTCTTC. The rearrangement joins TRBV7-6 to TRBJ2-1; TRBD2 aligns across 7 bases. The germline V gene encodes CDR1 SGHVS and CDR2 FNYEAQ. This CDR3 spans 18 amino acids. V lost 0 bases to trimming and J lost 2 bases; unmatched junction nucleotides: 10.

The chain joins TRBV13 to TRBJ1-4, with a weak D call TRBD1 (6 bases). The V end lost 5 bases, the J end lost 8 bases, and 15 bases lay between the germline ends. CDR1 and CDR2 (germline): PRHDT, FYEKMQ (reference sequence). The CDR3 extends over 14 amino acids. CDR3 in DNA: TGTGCCAGCAGCCGAGGGGGGGCAGGCGAAAAACTGTTTTTT. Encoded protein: CASSRGGAGEKLFF.

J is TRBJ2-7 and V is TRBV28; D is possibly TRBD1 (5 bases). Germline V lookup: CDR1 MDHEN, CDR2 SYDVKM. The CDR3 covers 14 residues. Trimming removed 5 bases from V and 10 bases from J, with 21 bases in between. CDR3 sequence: CASSAEFQGLEQYF. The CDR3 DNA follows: TGTGCCAGCAGTGCCGAGTTCCAGGGCCTCGAACAGTACTTC.

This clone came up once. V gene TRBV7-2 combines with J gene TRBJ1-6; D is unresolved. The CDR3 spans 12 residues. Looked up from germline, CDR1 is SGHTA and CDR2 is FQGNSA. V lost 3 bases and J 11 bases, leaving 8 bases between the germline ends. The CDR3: CASSFHLAPLHF. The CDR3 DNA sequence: TGTGCCAGCAGCTTTCACTTGGCACCCCTCCACTTT.

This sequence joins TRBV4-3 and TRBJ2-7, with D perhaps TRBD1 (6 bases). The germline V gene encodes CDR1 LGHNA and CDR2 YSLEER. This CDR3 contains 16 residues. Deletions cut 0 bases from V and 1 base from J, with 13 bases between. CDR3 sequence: CASSQELGTPSYEQYF. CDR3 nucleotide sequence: TGCGCCAGCAGCCAAGAATTGGGGACACCTTCCTACGAGCAGTACTTC.

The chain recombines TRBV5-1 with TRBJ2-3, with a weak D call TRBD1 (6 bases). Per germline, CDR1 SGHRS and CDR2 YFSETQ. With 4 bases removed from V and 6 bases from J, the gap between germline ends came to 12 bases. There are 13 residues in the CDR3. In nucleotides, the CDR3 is TGCGCCAGCAGCCTGGGACAACGGGATACGCAGTATTTT. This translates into CASSLGQRDTQYF.

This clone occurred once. The CDR3 loop is CAISSPTSGVVETQYF. CDR3 bases: TGTGCCATCAGTAGCCCGACTAGCGGGGTAGTTGAGACCCAGTACTTC. V gene TRBV10-3 combines with J gene TRBJ2-5; 11 bases are a match to TRBD2. Trimming removed 5 bases from V and 5 bases from J; junction bases left unmatched: 10. Germline-derived CDR1 and CDR2 are ENHRY and SYGVKD. The CDR3 length is 16 residues.

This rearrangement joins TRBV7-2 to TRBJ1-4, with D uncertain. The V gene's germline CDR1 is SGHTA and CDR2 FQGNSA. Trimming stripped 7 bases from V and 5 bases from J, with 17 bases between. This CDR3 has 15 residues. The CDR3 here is CASTLRSAGNEKLFF. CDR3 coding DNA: TGTGCCAGCACCCTAAGGTCCGCCGGGAATGAAAAACTGTTTTTT. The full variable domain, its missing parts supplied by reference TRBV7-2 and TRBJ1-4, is GAGVSQSPSNKVTEKGKDVELRCDPISGHTALYWYRQSLGQGLEFLIYFQGNSAPDKSGLPSDRFSAERTGGSVSTLTIQRTQQEDSAVYLCASTLRSAGNEKLFFGSGTQLSVL.

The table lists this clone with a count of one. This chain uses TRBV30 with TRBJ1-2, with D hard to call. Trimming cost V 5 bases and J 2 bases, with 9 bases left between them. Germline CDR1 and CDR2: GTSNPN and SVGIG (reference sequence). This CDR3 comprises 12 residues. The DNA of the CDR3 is TGTGCCTGGGATATGGGCAACTATGGCTACACCTTC. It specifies CAWDMGNYGYTF.

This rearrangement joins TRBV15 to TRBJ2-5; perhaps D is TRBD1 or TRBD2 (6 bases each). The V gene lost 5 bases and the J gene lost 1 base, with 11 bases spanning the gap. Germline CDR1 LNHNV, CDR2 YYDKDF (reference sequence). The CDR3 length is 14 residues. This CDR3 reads CATSGGTLQETQYF. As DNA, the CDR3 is TGTGCCACCAGCGGAGGGACACTCCAAGAGACCCAGTACTTC.

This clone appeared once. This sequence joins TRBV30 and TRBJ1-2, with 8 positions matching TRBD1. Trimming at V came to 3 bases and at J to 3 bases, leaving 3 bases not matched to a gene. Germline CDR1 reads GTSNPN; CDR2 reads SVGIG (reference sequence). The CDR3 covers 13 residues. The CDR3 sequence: CAWSSGGYYGYTF. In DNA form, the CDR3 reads TGTGCCTGGAGCTCAGGGGGCTACTATGGCTACACCTTC.

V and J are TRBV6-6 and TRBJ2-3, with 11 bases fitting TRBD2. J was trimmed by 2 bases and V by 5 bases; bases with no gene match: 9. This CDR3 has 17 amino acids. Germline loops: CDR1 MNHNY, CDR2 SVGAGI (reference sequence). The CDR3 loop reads CASSHGLTSGATDTQYF. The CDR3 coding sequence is TGTGCCAGCAGTCACGGTCTGACTAGCGGGGCCACAGATACGCAGTATTTT.

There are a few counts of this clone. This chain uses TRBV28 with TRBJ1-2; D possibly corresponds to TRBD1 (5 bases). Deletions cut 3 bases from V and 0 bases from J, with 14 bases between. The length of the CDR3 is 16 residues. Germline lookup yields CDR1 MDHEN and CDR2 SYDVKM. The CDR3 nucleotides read TGTGCCAGCAGTTTCTTCCGGACACTAACTAACTATGGCTACACCTTC. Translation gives CASSFFRTLTNYGYTF.

CDR3 region: CASSQEGGSSYEQYF. DNA of the CDR3: TGCGCCAGCAGCCAAGAAGGAGGGAGCTCCTACGAGCAGTACTTC. The chain uses TRBV4-1 and TRBJ2-7; D is possibly TRBD2 (6 bases). CDR3 length: 15 amino acids. Trimming removed 0 bases from V and 0 bases from J, with 9 bases in between. CDR1 MGHRA and CDR2 YSYEKL come from the germline V gene.

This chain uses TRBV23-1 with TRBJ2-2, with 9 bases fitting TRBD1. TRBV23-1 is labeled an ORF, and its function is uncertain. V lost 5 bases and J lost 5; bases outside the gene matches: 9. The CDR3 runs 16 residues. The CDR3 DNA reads TGCGCCAGCAGTAACCCCGGGACAGGGAGGACCGGGGAGCTGTTTTTT. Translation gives CASSNPGTGRTGELFF.

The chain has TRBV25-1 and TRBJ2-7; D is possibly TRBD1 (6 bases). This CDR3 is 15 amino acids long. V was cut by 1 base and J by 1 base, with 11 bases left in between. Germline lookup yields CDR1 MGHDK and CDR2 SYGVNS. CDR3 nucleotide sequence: TGTGCCAGCAGTGAATTTGTGACAGGTTCCTACGAGCAGTACTTC. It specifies CASSEFVTGSYEQYF.

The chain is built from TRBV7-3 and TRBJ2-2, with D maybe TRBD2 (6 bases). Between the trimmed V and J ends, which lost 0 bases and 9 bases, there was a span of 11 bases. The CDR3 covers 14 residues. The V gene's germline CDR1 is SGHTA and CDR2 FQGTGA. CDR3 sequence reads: CASSLTGGVRELFF. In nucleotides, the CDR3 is TGTGCCAGCAGCTTAACTGGAGGGGTGCGGGAGCTGTTTTTT.

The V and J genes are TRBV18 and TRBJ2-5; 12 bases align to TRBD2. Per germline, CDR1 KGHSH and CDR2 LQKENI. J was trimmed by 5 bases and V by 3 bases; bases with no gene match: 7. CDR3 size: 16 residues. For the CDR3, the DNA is TGTGCCAGCTCACCTCGGCTAGCGGGGGGGCCGGAGACCCAGTACTTC. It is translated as CASSPRLAGGPETQYF. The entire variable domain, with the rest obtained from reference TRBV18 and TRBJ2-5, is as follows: NAGVMQNPRHLVRRRGQEARLRCSPMKGHSHVYWYRQLPEEGLKFMVYLQKENIIDESGMPKERFSAEFPKEGPSILRIQQVVRGDSAAYFCASSPRLAGGPETQYFGPGTRLLVL.

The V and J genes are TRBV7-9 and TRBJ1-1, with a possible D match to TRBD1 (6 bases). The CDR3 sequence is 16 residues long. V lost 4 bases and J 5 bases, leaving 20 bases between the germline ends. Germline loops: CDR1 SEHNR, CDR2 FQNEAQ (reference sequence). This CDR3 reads CASSSDLAGVWTEAFF. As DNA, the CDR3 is TGTGCCAGCAGCTCCGACCTGGCAGGGGTATGGACTGAAGCTTTCTTT.